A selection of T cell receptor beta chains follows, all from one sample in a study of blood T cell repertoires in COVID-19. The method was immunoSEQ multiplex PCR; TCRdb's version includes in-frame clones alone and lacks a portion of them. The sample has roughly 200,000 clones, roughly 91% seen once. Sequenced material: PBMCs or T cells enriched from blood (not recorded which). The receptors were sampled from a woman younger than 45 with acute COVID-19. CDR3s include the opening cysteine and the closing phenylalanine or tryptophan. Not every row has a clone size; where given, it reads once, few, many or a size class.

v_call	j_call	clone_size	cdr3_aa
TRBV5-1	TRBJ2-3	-	CASSLVSGGEHTQYF
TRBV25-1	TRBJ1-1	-	CASSERGQNTEAFF
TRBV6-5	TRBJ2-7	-	CASSYRGGLYEQYF
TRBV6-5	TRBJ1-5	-	CATSGDRGSNQPQHF
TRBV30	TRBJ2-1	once	CAWRDDRGLDNEQFF
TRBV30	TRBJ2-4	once	CAWSPPGHRNIQYF
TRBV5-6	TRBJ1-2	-	CASSPRDRGYYGYTF
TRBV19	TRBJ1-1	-	CASSQRTGATEAFF
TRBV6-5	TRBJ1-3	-	CASSPGTGGGNTIYF
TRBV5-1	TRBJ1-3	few	CASSLEGADGNTIYF
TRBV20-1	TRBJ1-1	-	CSASGGLGQYEAFF
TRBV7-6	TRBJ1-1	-	CASSLDLLITEAFF
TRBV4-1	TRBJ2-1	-	CASSQESASTYEQFF
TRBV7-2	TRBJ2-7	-	CASRPGGLYEQYF
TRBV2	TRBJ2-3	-	CASMGQGAHTQYF
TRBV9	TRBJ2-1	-	CASSQGAGGPHEQFF
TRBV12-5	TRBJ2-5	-	CASGSDRARSRETQYF
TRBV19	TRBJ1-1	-	CASSVQGNTEAFF
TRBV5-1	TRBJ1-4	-	CASSHRDTSTNEKLFF
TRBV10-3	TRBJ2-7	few	CAISSTGTGAGEQYF
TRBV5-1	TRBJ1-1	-	CASSFSRGDTEAFF
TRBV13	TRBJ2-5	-	CASARLKETQYF
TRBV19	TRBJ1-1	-	CASSQVTEAFF
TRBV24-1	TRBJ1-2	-	CAPVSSNYGYTF
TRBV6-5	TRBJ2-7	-	CASSLGQVIYEQYF
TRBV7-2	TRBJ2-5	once	CASSLVGLAGPGTQYF
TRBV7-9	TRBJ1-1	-	CASSLYERAEAFF
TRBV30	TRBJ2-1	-	CAWSRGSSSYNEQFF
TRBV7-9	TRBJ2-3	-	CASSPAGYNTDTQYF
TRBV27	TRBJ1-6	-	CASSPWTDYNSPLHF
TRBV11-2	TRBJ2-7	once	CASSLDHIGLRQYF
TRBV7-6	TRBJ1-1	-	CASSLGQRGAGFGNTEAFF